This is a list of T cell receptor beta chains from one sample in a study of cytomegalovirus exposure and HLA in healthy donors. Generated by immunoSEQ multiplex PCR, the TCRdb table keeps only in-frame clones and is missing some. The sample has about 160,000 clones, 85% seen once. Sequenced: PBMCs. Receptors were obtained from a boy younger than 10 in good health and CMV-seronegative. Each CDR3 is given with its conserved first and last residue. Fields, in order: CDR3 protein, CDR3 DNA, V gene, clone size, J gene, D gene. D genes are given only for firm matches. Clone sizes are given selectively: once, few, many, or a class where the clone is expanded.

CASSATMTENTEAFF	TGTGCCAGCTCAGCAACCATGACAGAGAACACTGAAGCTTTCTTT	TRBV18	-	TRBJ1-1	-
CASSDRKNTEAFF	TGCGCCAGCAGTGACAGAAAGAACACTGAAGCTTTCTTT	TRBV10-2	-	TRBJ1-1	-
CASSLQGEKLFF	TGTGCCAGCAGCTTACAGGGTGAAAAACTGTTTTTT	TRBV7-9	few	TRBJ1-4	-
CASLQSTGRSPFF	TGTGCCAGCCTCCAATCGACTGGTCGGTCTCCGTTCTTC	TRBV6-1	few	TRBJ2-1	-
CASSPGGASGNTIYF	TGTGCCAGCTCACCGGGCGGGGCGTCTGGAAACACCATATATTTT	TRBV18	-	TRBJ1-3	-
CASSLWGIPQGLNTEAFF	TGCGCCAGCAGCTTGTGGGGGATACCACAGGGCTTGAACACTGAAGCTTTCTTT	TRBV5-1	-	TRBJ1-1	-
CAWKQGMAEAFF	TGTGCCTGGAAACAGGGGATGGCTGAAGCTTTCTTT	TRBV30	-	TRBJ1-1	TRBD1
CASSSPTGGAQDTQYF	TGTGCCAGCAGTTCCCCCACAGGGGGCGCCCAAGATACGCAGTATTTT	TRBV6-5	-	TRBJ2-3	TRBD1
CASSPSNEQFF	TGCGCCAGCAGCCCTAGCAATGAGCAGTTCTTC	TRBV10-2	-	TRBJ2-1	-
CASSLDSSGSYEQYF	TGTGCCAGCAGCTTAGACTCTAGCGGGAGTTACGAGCAGTACTTC	TRBV7-2	-	TRBJ2-7	TRBD2
CASSSGTAGTDTQYF	TGTGCCAGCAGCTCCGGCACGGCGGGCACAGATACGCAGTATTTT	TRBV11-1	-	TRBJ2-3	-
CAISEGGTAFMNEQFF	TGTGCCATCAGTGAGGGCGGGACAGCTTTTATGAATGAGCAGTTCTTC	TRBV10-3	-	TRBJ2-1	-
CASSLGTGWQPQHF	TGTGCCAGCAGTTTAGGAACAGGGTGGCAGCCCCAGCATTTT	TRBV28	-	TRBJ1-5	-
CASSPRTANTGELFF	TGTGCCAGCTCACCCCGGACAGCGAACACCGGGGAGCTGTTTTTT	TRBV18	-	TRBJ2-2	-
CASSVDERGTKNIQYF	TGTGCCAGCAGCGTAGATGAGCGGGGAACCAAAAACATTCAGTACTTC	TRBV9	once	TRBJ2-4	TRBD2
CASSLYLLKNTEAFF	TGTGCCAGCAGCTTGTATCTCCTAAAGAACACTGAAGCTTTCTTT	TRBV5-6	-	TRBJ1-1	-
CASRANQPQHF	TGTGCCAGCAGGGCCAATCAGCCCCAGCATTTT	TRBV28	-	TRBJ1-5	-
CASSLRPNLNTEAFF	TGTGCCAGCAGTTTGCGGCCCAACTTGAACACTGAAGCTTTCTTT	TRBV28	-	TRBJ1-1	-
CASSYRGTEAFF	TGTGCCAGCAGCTATAGGGGCACTGAAGCTTTCTTT	TRBV28	-	TRBJ1-1	-
CASSFSSTPNSNQPQHF	TGTGCCAGCAGTTTTTCCTCAACACCCAATAGCAATCAGCCCCAGCATTTT	TRBV27	-	TRBJ1-5	-
CASSSPAGELFF	TGTGCCAGCAGCTCCCCGGCCGGGGAGCTGTTTTTT	TRBV7-9	-	TRBJ2-2	-
CATRSEAGGSNEQFF	TGTGCCACCAGGTCTGAAGCGGGAGGGAGTAATGAGCAGTTCTTC	TRBV15	-	TRBJ2-1	TRBD2
CASSLGPGLAAETQYF	TGTGCCAGCAGCTTGGGGCCGGGACTAGCGGCAGAGACCCAGTACTTC	TRBV5-6	-	TRBJ2-5	TRBD2
CASSFGDRGYNEQFF	TGTGCCAGCAGTTTCGGGGACAGAGGATACAATGAGCAGTTCTTC	TRBV27	once	TRBJ2-1	TRBD1
CASSEGALAGAADTQYF	TGTGCCAGCAGTGAAGGAGCCCTAGCGGGGGCCGCAGATACGCAGTATTTT	TRBV2	-	TRBJ2-3	TRBD2
CASSLGQTYEQYF	TGTGCCAGCAGCTTAGGACAAACCTACGAGCAGTACTTC	TRBV11-2	few	TRBJ2-7	-
CASSGSGTNTGELFF	TGTGCCAGCAGCGGAAGCGGAACGAACACCGGGGAGCTGTTTTTT	TRBV5-4	-	TRBJ2-2	-
CASSEGLAASTDTQYF	TGCGCCAGCAGTGAGGGATTAGCCGCGAGCACAGATACGCAGTATTTT	TRBV10-2	-	TRBJ2-3	-
CAWSVRVGGNEQFF	TGTGCCTGGAGTGTACGGGTCGGGGGCAATGAGCAGTTCTTC	TRBV30	-	TRBJ2-1	-
CAWSVLGTGSGYTF	TGTGCCTGGAGTGTCCTAGGCACAGGGAGCGGCTACACCTTC	TRBV30	-	TRBJ1-2	-
CASSDGGRYF	TGTGCCAGCAGTGATGGAGGACGGTACTTC	TRBV2	-	TRBJ2-4	-
CASSVDGGTISGANVLTF	TGTGCCAGCAGCGTAGACGGAGGAACTATCTCTGGGGCCAACGTCCTGACTTTC	TRBV7-9	-	TRBJ2-6	-
CASSVTSGGYNEQFF	TGTGCCAGCAGTGTAACTAGCGGGGGCTACAATGAGCAGTTCTTC	TRBV6-5	-	TRBJ2-1	TRBD2
CASSPWTGMETQYF	TGTGCCAGTAGTCCGTGGACAGGGATGGAGACCCAGTACTTC	TRBV19	-	TRBJ2-5	TRBD1
CASSIGQGAGTDTQYF	TGTGCCAGTAGTATAGGTCAAGGGGCTGGCACAGATACGCAGTATTTT	TRBV19	-	TRBJ2-3	-
CASSHPWDRGRNTEAFF	TGTGCCAGCAGCCATCCCTGGGACAGGGGGCGTAACACTGAAGCTTTCTTT	TRBV14	-	TRBJ1-1	TRBD1
CASSLERTGGPSGKLFF	TGTGCCAGCAGCTTAGAACGGACAGGGGGCCCGAGTGGAAAACTGTTTTTT	TRBV11-2	-	TRBJ1-4	TRBD1
CASRNSGSNTEAFF	TGTGCCAGCCGAAATTCGGGGAGCAACACTGAAGCTTTCTTT	TRBV14	once	TRBJ1-1	-
CASSFGQVNTEAFF	TGCGCCAGCAGCTTCGGACAGGTGAACACTGAAGCTTTCTTT	TRBV5-1	few	TRBJ1-1	TRBD1
CASSQHIPGTGVTDTQYF	TGTGCCAGCAGCCAACACATCCCCGGGACAGGGGTCACAGATACGCAGTATTTT	TRBV14	-	TRBJ2-3	TRBD1
CASSALEGGAVSNEQFF	TGCGCCAGCAGCGCCCTCGAAGGGGGGGCCGTTTCCAATGAGCAGTTCTTC	TRBV5-1	-	TRBJ2-1	-
CASTQEVGANVLTF	TGTGCCAGCACCCAGGAGGTGGGGGCCAACGTCCTGACTTTC	TRBV2	-	TRBJ2-6	-
CASSAEVGTGEKLFF	TGTGCCAGCAGTGCTGAGGTCGGGACAGGAGAAAAACTGTTTTTT	TRBV25-1	-	TRBJ1-4	TRBD1
CATSRDYGGSTEAFF	TGTGCCACCAGCAGAGATTACGGGGGGAGCACTGAAGCTTTCTTT	TRBV15	-	TRBJ1-1	-